The next 10 T cell receptor beta chains were all read from a single sample in a study of monozygotic twins with inflammatory bowel disease (dated by TCRdb to between 2019 and 2020). Receptors were amplified or captured by 5' RACE. The sample was run on an Illumina HiSeq 2500. TCRdb reprocessed the reads, so every CDR3 protein sequence counts as one entry and DNA is not shown. The data table for this sample lists fewer than 450,000 distinct CDR3 sequences. 2% to 3% of the sample is in the top ten clones. The specimen was blood. The receptors derive from a human donor with ulcerative colitis or Crohn's disease, or a healthy co-twin of an affected twin (not recorded which).

The chain links TRBV20-1 to TRBJ1-3; checking the TCRdb D call of TRBD1 is not possible without DNA. CDR1 and CDR2 from the germline V gene are DFQATT and SNEGSKA (reference sequence). The CDR3 extends over 15 amino acids. CDR3 in amino acids: CSARRPQGTGNTIYF.

This sequence joins TRBV15 and TRBJ2-7; TCRdb proposes TRBD1, but this gene call is untestable without DNA. Germline V gene lookup returns CDR1 LNHNV and CDR2 YYDKDF (reference sequence). This CDR3 comprises 15 residues. The CDR3 spells CATSREDRPTYEQYF. Combining the CDR3 with reference TRBV15 and TRBJ2-7 gives the whole variable domain DAMVIQNPRYQVTQFGKPVTLSCSQTLNHNVMYWYQQKSSQAPKLLFHYYDKDFNNEADTPDNFQSRRPNTSFCFLDIRSPGLGDTAMYLCATSREDRPTYEQYFGPGTRLTVT.

The rearrangement links TRBV5-5 to TRBJ1-6; TCRdb designates TRBD1, a call that cannot be tested without DNA. Germline V gives CDR1 SGHKS, CDR2 YYEKEE (reference sequence). This CDR3 has 15 residues. CDR3 in amino acids: CASSLTGTGNSPLHF. Together with reference TRBV5-5 and TRBJ1-6, the CDR3 gives the full variable domain: DAGVTQSPTHLIKTRGQQVTLRCSPISGHKSVSWYQQVLGQGPQFIFQYYEKEERGRGNFPDRFSARQFPNYSSELNVNALLLGDSALYLCASSLTGTGNSPLHFGNGTRLTVT.

The genes are TRBV5-6 and TRBJ2-3. This CDR3 spans 14 amino acids. CDR1 and CDR2 (germline): SGHDT, YYEEEE. The CDR3 protein is CASSWGKDTDTQYF.

The chain recombines TRBV11-2 with TRBJ2-5; TCRdb picks TRBD1, but there is no DNA to check that call. This CDR3 is 15 amino acids long. Germline V gene data show CDR1 as SGHAT and CDR2 as FQNNGV. The CDR3 protein is CASSHRDRGLETQYF.

The rearrangement uses TRBV27 and TRBJ2-1; TCRdb proposes TRBD1, but this gene call is untestable without DNA. Germline V lookup: CDR1 MNHEY, CDR2 SMNVEV (reference sequence). This CDR3 is 15 amino acids long. CDR3 amino acids: CASSVTGTVRNEQFF.

This CDR3 reads CATNPRMSSYNEQFF. The V call is TRBV15, the J call TRBJ2-1; lacking DNA, the TRBD1 call made by TCRdb goes unchecked. In germline, CDR1 is LNHNV, CDR2 YYDKDF (reference sequence). The CDR3 spans 15 residues.

The chain recombines TRBV6-5 with TRBJ2-1. CDR3 length: 15 amino acids. Germline V gives CDR1 MNHEY, CDR2 SVGAGI. The chain's CDR3 is CGSSYGDIPTNEQFF.

The chain links TRBV7-3 to TRBJ2-7; TCRdb indicates TRBD1, and absent DNA this call remains unverified. Germline V gives CDR1 SGHTA, CDR2 FQGTGA. The CDR3 is made up of 16 amino acids. The CDR3 region is CASSPAGTGASYEQYF.

The chain links TRBV20-1 to TRBJ1-5; the D call of TRBD1 rests on TCRdb alone, since no DNA is present to check it. Germline V lookup: CDR1 DFQATT, CDR2 SNEGSKA (reference sequence). This CDR3 comprises 13 residues. This CDR3 reads CSALGQGQQPQHF.